Included here is one TCR beta chain sequence, with context. Antigen: not known. This sample is part of a study of CD8+ T cells in alopecia areata. Study at large: Tofacitinib continued for 6 to 18 months and was then withheld for 6 months. Scoring of treated patients' severity used the percentage of affected scalp area.

In each case, RNA was isolated and then reverse transcribed into cDNA as the sequencing template. Data came from immunoSEQ multiplex PCR; TCRdb stores just in-frame clones and leaves some out. Seen here are 150,000 to 200,000 clones, about three fifths observed once, and the top ten hold 1.3%. The treatment was: oral pan-JAK inhibitor, 5-10 mg twice daily. From alopecia areata patients, lesional scalp punch biopsies and peripheral blood were collected. Study conclusions and caveats: Scalp clonality and expanded CD8+ clones among the top 100 showed significant decreases with tofacitinib.

Trimming at V came to 0 bases and at J to 4 bases, leaving 5 bases not matched to a gene. In germline, CDR1 is MGHRA, CDR2 YSYEKL. The CDR3 spans 16 residues. The sequencing used CD4+ T cells sorted from blood, collected at week 49, from a patient treated with tofacitinib. The receptor was derived from a human donor with alopecia areata. This rearrangement joins TRBV4-1 to TRBJ2-2; 7 bases fit TRBD1. In nucleotides, the CDR3 is TGCGCCAGCAGCCAAGAGACAGGGAGACCCACCGGGGAGCTGTTTTTT. This sequence encodes CASSQETGRPTGELFF.